This T cell receptor beta chain is from a study of T cell responses to AZD1222 COVID-19 vaccine. Study-wide findings and caveats: Spike-specific TCR repertoires showed rising breadth and depth after two AZD1222 doses.

Profiling relied on immunoSEQ multiplex PCR, and the TCRdb table lists in-frame clones only, not all of them. The sample has approximately 150,000 clones, roughly 90% seen once. A remark on this clone: Its target is not known.

This clonotype was obtained from an adult who received the AZD1222 COVID-19 vaccine. This material consisted of peripheral blood, taken 28 days after the second AZD1222 dose.

The CDR3 reads CASQRGGDETQYF. The DNA of the CDR3 is TGTGCCAGCCAGCGGGGGGGAGATGAGACCCAGTACTTC. This chain uses TRBV7-8 with TRBJ2-5; 10 bases map to TRBD2. CDR3 length equals 13 residues. V lost 8 bases to trimming and J lost 5 bases; unmatched junction nucleotides: 5. Germline V lookup: CDR1 SGHVS, CDR2 FQNEAQ.